These T cell receptor beta chains were read from a single sample in a study of blood T cell repertoires in COVID-19. TCRdb keeps only in-frame clones here, not all; method: immunoSEQ multiplex PCR. Altogether about 160,000 clones are present, 85% being singletons, with the ten largest covering over 3%. Input material: peripheral blood. The receptors derive from a human donor with acute or convalescent COVID-19. The donor label of this sample is uncertain. CDR3s include the opening cysteine and the closing phenylalanine or tryptophan. A D gene is named only where the DNA matches it firmly. Rows give clone size only sometimes, using once, few, many, or a class for an expanded clone.

TRBV27	15	TRBJ1-5	-	-	CASSFGGGFNQPQHF	TGTGCCAGCAGTTTCGGCGGAGGCTTCAATCAGCCCCAGCATTTT
TRBV13	15	TRBJ1-6	-	TRBD1	CASSLPGTGQSPLHF	TGTGCCAGCAGCCTACCCGGGACAGGGCAATCACCCCTCCACTTT
TRBV18	15	TRBJ1-2	-	TRBD1	CASSPYSTGGYGYTF	TGTGCCAGCTCACCATACTCGACAGGGGGCTATGGCTACACCTTC
TRBV29-1	19	TRBJ1-2	-	TRBD1	CSVEDSPPDRTRSNYGYTF	TGCAGCGTTGAAGATAGCCCCCCGGACAGGACGAGGTCCAACTATGGCTACACCTTC
TRBV6-5	15	TRBJ2-1	-	-	CASSYRDISYNEQFF	TGTGCCAGCAGTTACAGGGACATCTCCTACAATGAGCAGTTCTTC
TRBV9	13	TRBJ1-6	-	-	CASSSNRDSPLHF	TGTGCCAGCAGCTCAAACAGGGATTCACCCCTCCACTTT
TRBV15	17	TRBJ2-3	-	TRBD2	CATSRYRTSGGTDTQYF	TGTGCCACCAGCAGATATCGGACTAGCGGGGGCACAGATACGCAGTATTTT
TRBV5-6	18	TRBJ1-1	-	TRBD1	CASSLFSGGNVLNTEAFF	TGTGCCAGCAGCTTGTTTTCAGGGGGCAACGTACTGAACACTGAAGCTTTCTTT
TRBV30	13	TRBJ1-5	-	TRBD1	CAWTGQANQPQHF	TGTGCCTGGACTGGACAGGCCAATCAGCCCCAGCATTTT
TRBV24-1	13	TRBJ2-4	-	TRBD2	CATSDSWGGIQYF	TGTGCCACCAGTGATTCCTGGGGGGGAATTCAGTACTTC
TRBV4-1	14	TRBJ2-1	few	-	CASSQGRAYNEQFF	TGCGCCAGCAGCCAAGGCAGGGCGTACAATGAGCAGTTCTTC
TRBV5-1	14	TRBJ2-5	-	-	CASSFDYGVETQYF	TGCGCCAGCAGCTTCGACTACGGGGTGGAGACCCAGTACTTC
TRBV4-1	16	TRBJ2-5	-	TRBD2	CASSQVLAEIQETQYF	TGCGCCAGCAGCCAAGTGCTAGCGGAGATACAAGAGACCCAGTACTTC
TRBV27	14	TRBJ1-1	-	-	CASSSRVGNTEAFF	TGTGCCAGCAGTTCGAGGGTGGGAAACACTGAAGCTTTCTTT
TRBV7-2	14	TRBJ1-1	-	-	CASSKMGSNTEAFF	TGTGCCAGCAGCAAGATGGGTAGCAACACTGAAGCTTTCTTT
TRBV4-3	17	TRBJ2-5	-	TRBD2	CASSQEGTGTSRETQYF	TGCGCCAGCAGCCAAGAGGGAACCGGGACTAGCAGAGAGACCCAGTACTTC
TRBV10-3	15	TRBJ1-3	-	TRBD1	CAISVTGGTGNTIYF	TGTGCCATCAGTGTAACAGGGGGCACTGGAAACACCATATATTTT
TRBV7-9	14	TRBJ1-4	-	TRBD1	CASSDSDRGEKLFF	TGTGCCAGCAGCGATTCTGACAGGGGAGAAAAACTGTTTTTT
TRBV11-3	18	TRBJ1-4	-	-	CASSLEPLWGTGNEKLFF	TGTGCCAGCAGCTTAGAACCCTTGTGGGGGACTGGTAATGAAAAACTGTTTTTT
TRBV21-1	16	TRBJ2-5	-	-	CASSKGPPQGTETQYF	TGTGCCAGCAGCAAAGGGCCCCCCCAGGGGACGGAGACCCAGTACTTC
TRBV14	16	TRBJ2-1	-	TRBD2	CASSPYRGGAYNEQFF	TGTGCCAGCAGCCCTTATCGGGGGGGGGCCTACAATGAGCAGTTCTTC
TRBV7-2	17	TRBJ1-3	-	-	CASSRRQMGPSGNTIYF	TGTGCCAGCAGCCGCAGACAAATGGGGCCTTCTGGAAACACCATATATTTT
TRBV5-5	15	TRBJ2-5	-	TRBD2	CASSLTSGGRETQYF	TGTGCCAGCAGCTTGACTAGCGGGGGGCGGGAGACCCAGTACTTC
TRBV3-1/TRBV3-2	15	TRBJ1-6	-	-	CASSQGGTNNSPLHF	TGTGCCAGCAGCCAAGGAGGCACAAATAATTCACCCCTCCACTTT
TRBV5-4	15	TRBJ2-3	-	-	CASSLAGGGTDTQYF	TGTGCCAGCAGCTTGGCGGGCGGGGGCACAGATACGCAGTATTTT
TRBV6-1	15	TRBJ2-1	-	-	CASSEESLGRDEQFF	TGTGCCAGCAGTGAAGAATCCCTTGGGCGCGATGAGCAGTTCTTC
TRBV19	14	TRBJ2-5	few	-	CASSLRLHQETQYF	TGTGCCAGTAGCCTCAGGTTGCACCAAGAGACCCAGTACTTC
TRBV3-1/TRBV3-2	16	TRBJ1-1	-	TRBD1	CASSREYWDRGTEAFF	TGTGCCAGCAGCCGGGAATACTGGGACAGGGGGACTGAAGCTTTCTTT
TRBV7-2	15	TRBJ2-3	-	-	CASSFSRSSADTQYF	TGTGCCAGCAGCTTTTCTCGGTCTTCTGCAGATACGCAGTATTTT
TRBV10-2	14	TRBJ1-3	once	-	CATLPGEPGNTIYF	TGCGCCACCCTTCCGGGGGAACCCGGAAACACCATATATTTT
TRBV3-1/TRBV3-2	15	TRBJ2-1	-	TRBD2	CASSQAGGSYNEQFF	TGTGCCAGCAGCCAAGCGGGGGGCTCCTACAATGAGCAGTTCTTC
TRBV24-1	14	TRBJ1-1	-	-	CATNVPGQNTEAFF	TGTGCCACCAATGTCCCGGGACAGAACACTGAAGCTTTCTTT
TRBV4-3	17	TRBJ2-5	-	TRBD2	CASSQARNSGGGGTQYF	TGCGCCAGCAGCCAAGCGAGGAATAGCGGGGGGGGCGGGACCCAGTACTTC
TRBV7-8	12	TRBJ1-2	once	-	CASSFSGGGYTF	TGTGCCAGCAGCTTCAGTGGCGGTGGCTACACCTTC
TRBV5-1	14	TRBJ2-1	-	TRBD2	CASNSGGIHNEQFF	TGCGCCAGCAACTCGGGGGGTATACACAATGAGCAGTTCTTC
TRBV6-2/TRBV6-3	14	TRBJ2-3	-	TRBD2	CASSSSGATDTQYF	TGTGCCAGCAGCTCAAGCGGGGCCACAGATACGCAGTATTTT
TRBV7-8	13	TRBJ1-2	-	-	CASSLEAESGYTF	TGTGCCAGCAGCTTAGAAGCGGAATCCGGCTACACCTTC
TRBV28	18	TRBJ2-7	-	-	CASSLTLYKGQTSYEQYF	TGTGCCAGCAGTCTTACTCTTTATAAGGGGCAGACTTCCTACGAGCAGTACTTC
TRBV7-3	16	TRBJ2-1	-	-	CASSLTGGGSAQYQFF	TGTGCCAGCAGCTTAACGGGCGGGGGCTCGGCGCAATATCAGTTCTTC
TRBV21-1	15	TRBJ1-2	-	-	CASSSRPLPNYGYTF	TGTGCCAGCAGCTCCAGGCCACTTCCGAACTATGGCTACACCTTC
TRBV18	14	TRBJ1-1	-	-	CASSPTIRNTEAFF	TGTGCCAGCTCACCAACGATCAGGAACACTGAAGCTTTCTTT
TRBV9	14	TRBJ2-1	few	TRBD2	CASSLSGGAYEQFF	TGTGCCAGCAGCTTAAGCGGGGGGGCCTATGAGCAGTTCTTC
TRBV21-1	17	TRBJ2-1	-	-	CASSKVLVARLYNEQFF	TGTGCCAGCAGCAAAGTTTTAGTCGCCCGTCTCTACAATGAGCAGTTCTTC
TRBV4-2	18	TRBJ2-1	-	-	CASSQPRTSNPSYNEQFF	TGTGCCAGCAGCCAACCCAGGACATCGAATCCGTCCTACAATGAGCAGTTCTTC
TRBV10-2	14	TRBJ2-5	-	-	CASGSARGQETQYF	TGCGCCAGCGGCTCCGCGAGGGGGCAAGAGACCCAGTACTTC
TRBV9	16	TRBJ1-2	-	TRBD1	CASSDDRGAAGQGYTF	TGTGCCAGCAGCGACGACAGGGGGGCGGCGGGGCAAGGCTACACCTTC
TRBV4-1	17	TRBJ1-3	-	TRBD1	CASSPRDRASSGNTIYF	TGCGCCAGCAGCCCTCGGGACAGGGCGAGCTCTGGAAACACCATATATTTT
TRBV3-1/TRBV3-2	12	TRBJ2-7	-	-	CASSHSFHEQYF	TGTGCCAGCAGTCACAGTTTCCACGAGCAGTACTTC
TRBV24-1	16	TRBJ1-3	few	TRBD1	CATSDSRRGDGNTIYF	TGTGCCACCAGTGATTCCCGCAGGGGGGATGGAAACACCATATATTTT
TRBV6-2/TRBV6-3	19	TRBJ2-7	-	-	CASSYSLASSSIWGGEQYF	TGTGCCAGCAGTTACTCATTAGCATCGTCTTCTATATGGGGCGGCGAGCAGTACTTC
TRBV27	15	TRBJ2-7	-	-	CASSRGGGRTYEQYF	TGTGCCAGCAGCCGAGGGGGGGGGCGCACCTACGAGCAGTACTTC
TRBV24-1	15	TRBJ1-2	-	TRBD1	CATSDPARDREGYTF	TGTGCCACCAGTGATCCTGCCCGGGACAGGGAGGGCTACACCTTC
TRBV4-1	18	TRBJ1-2	-	-	CVSSHSRTEIFTNYGYTF	TGCGTCAGCAGCCATTCACGAACAGAGATTTTTACTAACTATGGCTACACCTTC